Detailed here is one T cell receptor (beta chain). Its antigen is unidentified. This entry is derived from a study of cytomegalovirus exposure and HLA in healthy donors. The wider study: For the roughly 400 genotyped donors, about 79% fell within the Caucasian-associated ancestry cluster.

V was clipped by 3 bases and J by 4 bases; unmatched bases: 5. Per germline, CDR1 LNHDA and CDR2 SQIVND (reference sequence). The CDR3 spans 14 residues. Regarding the study as a whole: The authors listed around 150 TCR beta chains as cytomegalovirus-associated. When analyzed later, a missense DCLRE1C variant was found to be linked to TCR beta V- and J-gene trimming. A later analysis reportedly found that, within productive TCRs, an Asian-associated ancestry cluster had fewer N-insertions than the mean observed across the 666 donors.

Primers: 60 Vbeta forward and 13 Jbeta reverse. The protocol was immunoSEQ multiplex PCR, while the TCRdb copy is restricted to in-frame clones and leaves out a portion. The data show about 130,000 clones, with about 78% seen just once and under 5% held by the top ten. The clonotype originates from a young man in good health and CMV-seronegative. This rearrangement joins TRBV19 to TRBJ1-2; 7 bases agree with TRBD1. Sequenced input: PBMCs. The CDR3 is CASSITGDAYGYTF. CDR3 nucleotides: TGTGCCAGTAGTATTACAGGGGATGCCTATGGCTACACCTTC.